This T cell receptor (beta chain) emerged from a study of T cell changes during pregnancy in multiple sclerosis. CDR1 and CDR2 from the germline V gene are LGHNA and YSLEER. The CDR3 has 16 amino acids. V was clipped by 0 bases and J by 9 bases; unmatched bases: 7. Clones were sequenced by immunoSEQ multiplex PCR, and TCRdb holds only the in-frame ones, with some missing. The sample has about 44,000 clones, about 90% seen once; the top ten hold around 0.52%. This clone was seen only once. The source material was CD4+ T cells from peripheral blood mononuclear cells, sampled in the third trimester of pregnancy. This chain connects TRBV4-3 to TRBJ2-1; TRBD2 matches 11 bases. The origin of this receptor is a female donor with multiple sclerosis, enrolled in a pregnancy study. The CDR3 here is CASSQEVTSGSFEQFF. CDR3 coding DNA: TGCGCCAGCAGCCAAGAAGTCACTAGCGGGAGTTTTGAGCAGTTCTTC.